What follows is one TCR beta chain and its context. Its antigen is as yet unknown. This CDR3 region has 15 residues. Losses at the gene ends were 4 bases for V and 4 bases for J; bases not matched to a gene: 7. Germline CDR1 SEHNR, CDR2 FQNEAQ (reference sequence). The repertoire was sequenced with immunoSEQ multiplex PCR; TCRdb's copy has only in-frame clones and lacks some. The data show 60,000 to 75,000 clones, around 83% seen once. The source of the sample is a study of T cell responses to AZD1222 COVID-19 vaccine. Whole-study context: Analyses pooled second doses at about 4 or about 12 weeks. The study's findings and limits: The study found Spike-specific TCR breadth and depth rose after two AZD1222 doses. Donors, mostly white British, included more females; clonal diversity was possibly underestimated. Unmutated variant regions are reportedly targeted by nearly half of spike-specific TCRs.

The chain recombines TRBV7-9 with TRBJ1-1; 9 positions agree with TRBD1. The clonotype was recovered from an adult in good health. The material sequenced was peripheral blood, taken on day 0 of AZD1222 vaccination. This chain's CDR3 is CASSSPGQGATEAFF. Written as DNA, the CDR3 is TGTGCCAGCAGCTCCCCGGGACAGGGCGCCACTGAAGCTTTCTTT.